This TCR beta chain was observed in a study of cytomegalovirus exposure and HLA in healthy donors. The overall study: The 90 to 150 validation repertoires, a later analysis reported, used the same platform as the approximately 650 first-cohort repertoires.

Separate from the approximately 700-subject first cohort was the approximately 110-subject validation cohort, to which the donors belonged. The method was immunoSEQ multiplex PCR; TCRdb's version includes in-frame clones alone and lacks a portion of them. The table lists 150,000 to 250,000 clones, about 81% of them singletons. From germline, CDR1 is SGDLS and CDR2 YYNGEE. CDR3 length: 17 amino acids. The V segment lost 3 bases and the J segment 3 bases; nucleotides outside the gene matches: 12. General study findings and limits: The tendency of first-cohort TCR clusters to co-occur in the 120 or so validation repertoires emerged from a later analysis. The CMV antigen specificity of a few CMV-associated chains was confirmed through in vitro analysis.

In the case of this clone: Its antigen is as yet unknown.

This clonotype originated in a woman aged 30 to 39 in good health and CMV-seronegative. The specimen sequenced was PBMCs. The chain joins TRBV9 to TRBJ1-3, with 7 bases that match TRBD1. The CDR3 reads CASSERGQRYIGNTIYF. CDR3 in DNA: TGTGCCAGCAGCGAGAGGGGACAGCGATACATTGGAAACACCATATATTTT.